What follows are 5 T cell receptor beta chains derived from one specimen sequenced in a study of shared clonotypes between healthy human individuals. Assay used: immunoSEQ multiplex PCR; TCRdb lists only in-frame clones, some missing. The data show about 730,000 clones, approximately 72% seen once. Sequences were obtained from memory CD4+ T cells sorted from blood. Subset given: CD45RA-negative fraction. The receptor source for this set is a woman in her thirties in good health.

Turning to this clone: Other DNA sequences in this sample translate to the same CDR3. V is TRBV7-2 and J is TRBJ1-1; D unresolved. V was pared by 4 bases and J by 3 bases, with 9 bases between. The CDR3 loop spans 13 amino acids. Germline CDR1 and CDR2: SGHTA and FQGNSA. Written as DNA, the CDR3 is TGTGCCAGCAGCTCCCAAAGGGACACTGAAGCTTTCTTT. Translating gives CASSSQRDTEAFF.

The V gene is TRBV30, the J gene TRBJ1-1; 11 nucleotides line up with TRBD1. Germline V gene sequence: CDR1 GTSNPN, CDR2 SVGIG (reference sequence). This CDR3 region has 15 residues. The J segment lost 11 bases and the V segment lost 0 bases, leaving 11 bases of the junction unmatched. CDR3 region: CAWSVWGQGVSGAFF. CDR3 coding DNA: TGTGCCTGGAGTGTATGGGGACAGGGGGTATCTGGGGCTTTCTTT.

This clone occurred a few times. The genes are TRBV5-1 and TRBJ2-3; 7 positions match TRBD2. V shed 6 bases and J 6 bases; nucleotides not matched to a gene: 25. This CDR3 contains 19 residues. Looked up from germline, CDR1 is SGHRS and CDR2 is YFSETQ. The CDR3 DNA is TGCGCCAGCACCCCGGGTGGGGGACCGGGACTAAGACATCCTGATACGCAGTATTTT. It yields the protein CASTPGGGPGLRHPDTQYF.

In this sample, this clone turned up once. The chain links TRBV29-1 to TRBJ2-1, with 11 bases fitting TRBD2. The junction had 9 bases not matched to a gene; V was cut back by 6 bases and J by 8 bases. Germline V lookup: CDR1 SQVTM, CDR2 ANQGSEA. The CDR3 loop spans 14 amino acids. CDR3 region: CSVCSGTSGYEQFF. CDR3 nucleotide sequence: TGCAGCGTCTGCTCCGGGACTAGCGGCTATGAGCAGTTCTTC.

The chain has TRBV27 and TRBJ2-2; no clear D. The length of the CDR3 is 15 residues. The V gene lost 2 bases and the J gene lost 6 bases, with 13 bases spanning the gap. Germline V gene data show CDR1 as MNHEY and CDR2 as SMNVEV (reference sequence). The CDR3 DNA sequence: TGTGCCAGCAGTTTAAACTACATTCGGGCCGGGGAGCTGTTTTTT. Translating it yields CASSLNYIRAGELFF.